These 8 T cell receptor beta chains share one sample of origin, sequenced in a study of identical twins. Each CDR3 protein gets one entry after TCRdb re-called the 5' RACE reads with MiXCR. The table has 1.5 million to 2 million distinct CDR3 sequences, roughly a third seen once; the top ten hold roughly 0.3%. The sequencing input was cord blood. All receptors derive from a newborn girl in good health.

This clonotype appeared a few times. This sequence joins TRBV7-2 and TRBJ2-4; 11 nucleotides match TRBD2. TRBJ2-7 explains the end of the DNA better; the J call may be wrong. CDR1 is SGHTA and CDR2 is FQGNSA in the germline V gene. CDR3 length equals 15 residues. The chain's CDR3 is CASSFRTSGYYEQYF. The CDR3, as DNA: TGTGCCAGCAGCTTTCGGACTAGCGGGTACTACGAGCAGTACTTC.

V gene TRBV7-2 combines with J gene TRBJ2-5, with D perhaps matching TRBD2 (5 bases). Looked up from germline, CDR1 is SGHTA and CDR2 is FQGNSA. The CDR3 sequence is 15 residues long. Trimming stripped 1 base from V and 0 bases from J, with 9 bases between. The DNA of the CDR3 is TGTGCCAGCAGCTTAGTATCGGGGAACCAAGAGACCCAGTACTTC. This translates into CASSLVSGNQETQYF.

The V and J genes are TRBV27 and TRBJ2-1; 7 bases agree with TRBD2. The CDR3 has 15 amino acids. J gave up 7 bases and V 5 bases, and 11 bases lay outside the gene matches. Germline CDR1 and CDR2: MNHEY and SMNVEV (reference sequence). CDR3 region: CASSRSGVLWNEQFF. For the CDR3, the DNA is TGTGCCAGCAGTCGGAGCGGGGTCCTGTGGAATGAGCAGTTCTTC.

A remark on this clonotype: Given a much more abundant clone one base away, this may be a read error. The chain combines TRBV7-9 with TRBJ1-2, with a tentative D call TRBD1 (6 bases). This CDR3 spans 14 amino acids. The germline CDR1 and CDR2 sequences are SEHNR and FQNEAQ (reference sequence). CDR3 loop: CASSSNRANYGFTF. The CDR3 DNA sequence: TGTGCCAGCAGCTCCAACAGGGCTAACTATGGCTTCACCTTC.

This chain joins TRBV20-1 and TRBJ1-2; D is unclear. From germline, CDR1 is DFQATT and CDR2 SNEGSKA (reference sequence). The CDR3 contains 15 residues. Trimming stripped 1 base from V and 4 bases from J, with 16 bases between. The CDR3 protein is CSARGADSLGYGYTF. The CDR3 bases are TGCAGTGCTAGAGGGGCAGACTCCCTTGGCTATGGCTACACCTTC.

This clonotype was found a few times. The chain uses TRBV9 and TRBJ2-4; D not resolved. This CDR3 has 16 amino acids. V was clipped by 0 bases and J by 2 bases, with 12 bases between them. Germline V gives CDR1 SGDLS, CDR2 YYNGEE. The chain's CDR3 is CASSVGGERTKNIQYF. The CDR3 DNA is TGTGCCAGCAGCGTAGGCGGAGAAAGGACCAAAAACATTCAGTACTTC.

The genes are TRBV20-1 and TRBJ2-5; D is ambiguous. CDR1 and CDR2 (germline): DFQATT, SNEGSKA (reference sequence). The CDR3 consists of 12 residues. The germline V and J ends were trimmed by 2 bases and 4 bases, with 8 bases remaining between them. The CDR3 DNA follows: TGCAGTGCTAGAAGGCGATCAGAGACCCAGTACTTC. Amino acids: CSARRRSETQYF.

The chain employs TRBV18 and TRBJ2-7; 8 bases fit TRBD1. Trimming at V came to 3 bases and at J to 3 bases, leaving 7 bases not matched to a gene. CDR1 is KGHSH and CDR2 is LQKENI in the germline V gene. The CDR3 has 15 residues. CDR3 residues: CASSPDRGIGYEQYF. For the CDR3, the DNA is TGTGCCAGCTCACCCGACAGGGGAATTGGCTACGAGCAGTACTTC.